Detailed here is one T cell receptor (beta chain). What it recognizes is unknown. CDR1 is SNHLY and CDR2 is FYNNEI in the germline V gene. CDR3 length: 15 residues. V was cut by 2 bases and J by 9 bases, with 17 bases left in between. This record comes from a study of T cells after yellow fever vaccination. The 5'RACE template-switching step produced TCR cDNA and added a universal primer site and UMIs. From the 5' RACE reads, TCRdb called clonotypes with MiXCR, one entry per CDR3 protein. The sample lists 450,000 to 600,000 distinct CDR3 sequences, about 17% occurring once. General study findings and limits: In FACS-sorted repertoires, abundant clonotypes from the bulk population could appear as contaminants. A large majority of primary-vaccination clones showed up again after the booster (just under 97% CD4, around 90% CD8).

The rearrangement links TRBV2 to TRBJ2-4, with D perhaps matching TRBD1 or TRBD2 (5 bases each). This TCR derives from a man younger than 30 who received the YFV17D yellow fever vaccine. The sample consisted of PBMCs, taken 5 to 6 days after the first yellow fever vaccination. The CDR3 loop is CASSESFGWDGIQYF. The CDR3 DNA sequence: TGTGCCAGCAGTGAATCCTTCGGCTGGGACGGCATTCAGTACTTC.